This T cell receptor (beta chain) comes out of a study of CD8 T cells in ankylosing spondylitis. Study conclusions and caveats: In reactive arthritis synovial fluid and blood, some motif variants had been reported before.

This clonotype was recorded at least ten times. What it binds is not known. The TCR beta libraries were generated through quantitative 5'-RACE incorporating molecular barcodes. TCRdb redid the calling of the 5' RACE reads with MiXCR, one entry per CDR3 protein. The data contain a few hundred thousand distinct CDR3 sequences, about 10% of them singletons. Trimming took 8 bases from V and 1 from J, leaving 11 bases between them. The CDR3 runs 14 residues. The germline gives CDR1 LGHNA, CDR2 YNFKEQ. The sequencing input was blood, either unsorted or a sorted T cell fraction (not recorded which). V and J are TRBV4-2 and TRBJ2-2; possible D gene TRBD2, 5 bases. The sequence was obtained from a male donor with ankylosing spondylitis or in good health (not recorded which). The CDR3: CASVPAENTGELFF. CDR3 nucleotide sequence: TGTGCCAGCGTTCCAGCGGAGAACACCGGGGAGCTGTTTTTT.